The present entry profiles one T cell receptor beta chain with its context. The antigen is not known. This sample stems from a study of T cells in Graves' hyperthyroidism and ophthalmopathy. Germline V CDR1 and CDR2: SEHNR, FQNEAQ (reference sequence). J was trimmed by 7 bases and V by 5 bases; bases with no gene match: 6. This CDR3 is 14 amino acids long. Researchers amplified the TCR beta CDR3 regions from RNA transcripts. HTBI primers were used for first-round RT-PCR of the TCR CDR3. MiXCR was run by TCRdb on the multiplex PCR reads, yielding one entry per CDR3 protein. There are 500,000 to 650,000 distinct CDR3 sequences in the sample; roughly 45% occur only once, and around 44% lies in the top ten. Overall study results and limits: Before onset, by a median of approximately 6.2 months, the model predicted ophthalmopathy. Patients with ophthalmopathy were separated from those with stable hyperthyroidism by a 13 V-J model.

The chain carries TRBV7-9 and TRBJ1-5, with TRBD1 matching over 9 bases. This TCR derives from an adult woman with Graves' disease, either hyperthyroidism or ophthalmopathy (not recorded which). The specimen sequenced was peripheral blood or thyroid tissue (not recorded which). Here the CDR3 DNA reads TGTGCCAGCAGCCACCGGGACAGGGACCAGCCCCAGCATTTT. Protein sequence: CASSHRDRDQPQHF.